In its sample, the clone carrying this TCR beta chain was seen a few times. Its antigen is unknown. Trimming shortened V by 3 bases and J by 0 bases, and 15 bases separated the two germline ends. Germline lookup yields CDR1 MDHEN and CDR2 SYDVKM. The CDR3 consists of 16 residues. Using a J-beta primer mix together with a sample-barcoded 5' primer, a second PCR was run for roughly 6 to 11 cycles. TCRdb reprocessed the 5' RACE reads via MiXCR and lists one record per CDR3 protein. Here the sample spans more than 1.4 million distinct CDR3 sequences, roughly 40% being singletons. This entry comes from a study of blood T cells in healthy people across ages. Aged roughly 6 to 90, donors were systemically healthy Caucasians from Russia. Findings and caveats of the study: Conclusively comparing naive with antigen-experienced cells was impossible with unsorted PBMCs. Relative to aged donors, long-lived donors carried more naive CD4+ cells and displayed higher diversity.

The sample consisted of blood. The TCR was taken from a woman between 18 and 29 years old in good health. V and J are TRBV28 and TRBJ2-7; D may be TRBD1 or TRBD2 (6 bases each). CDR3 sequence reads: CASSFIRSGASYEQYF. Here the CDR3 DNA reads TGTGCCAGCAGTTTTATCCGGTCGGGGGCCTCCTACGAGCAGTACTTC.